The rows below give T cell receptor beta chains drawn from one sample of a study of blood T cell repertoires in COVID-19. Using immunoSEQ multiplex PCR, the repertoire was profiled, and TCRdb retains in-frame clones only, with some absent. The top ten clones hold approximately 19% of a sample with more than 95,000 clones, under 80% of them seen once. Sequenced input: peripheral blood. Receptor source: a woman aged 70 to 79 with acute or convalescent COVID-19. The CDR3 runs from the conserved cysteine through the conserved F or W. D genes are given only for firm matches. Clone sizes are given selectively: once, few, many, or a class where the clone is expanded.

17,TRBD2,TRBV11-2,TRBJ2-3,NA,CASSFKGLAGVPDTQYF,TGTGCCAGCAGCTTTAAAGGACTAGCGGGGGTCCCGGATACGCAGTATTTT
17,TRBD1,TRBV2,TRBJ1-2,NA,CASSGPPGQGLEYGYTF,TGTGCCAGCAGCGGACCCCCGGGACAGGGACTAGAGTATGGCTACACCTTC
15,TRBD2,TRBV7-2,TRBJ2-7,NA,CASSLGTSGTYEQYF,TGTGCCAGCAGCTTGGGGACTAGCGGCACCTACGAGCAGTACTTC
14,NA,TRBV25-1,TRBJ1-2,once,CASSGTGNIGGYTF,TGTGCCAGCAGTGGAACCGGGAACATAGGCGGCTACACCTTC
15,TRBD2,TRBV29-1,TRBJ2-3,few,CSASSGTSGGDTQYF,TGCAGCGCATCATCCGGGACTAGCGGGGGAGATACGCAGTATTTT
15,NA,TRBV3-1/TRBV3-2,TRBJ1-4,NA,CASSQAQGGGEKLFF,TGTGCCAGCAGCCAAGCTCAGGGTGGAGGGGAAAAACTGTTTTTT
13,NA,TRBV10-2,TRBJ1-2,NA,CASSESRTYGYTF,TGCGCCAGCAGTGAGTCGCGTACCTATGGCTACACCTTC
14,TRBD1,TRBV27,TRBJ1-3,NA,CASSLERGQNTIYF,TGTGCCAGCAGTTTAGAGAGGGGGCAAAACACCATATATTTT
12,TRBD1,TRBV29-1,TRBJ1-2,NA,CSVLQGAGGYTF,TGCAGCGTCCTTCAGGGGGCGGGTGGCTACACCTTC
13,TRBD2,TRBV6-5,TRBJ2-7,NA,CASIRAGGYEQYF,TGTGCCAGCATACGAGCGGGGGGCTACGAGCAGTACTTC
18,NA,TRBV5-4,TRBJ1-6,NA,CASSLGTTFSLGISPLHF,TGTGCCAGCAGCTTGGGGACAACATTTTCTCTGGGAATTTCACCCCTCCACTTT
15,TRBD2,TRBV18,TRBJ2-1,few,CASSTGTSGDNEQFF,TGTGCCAGCTCCACCGGGACTAGCGGAGACAATGAGCAGTTCTTC
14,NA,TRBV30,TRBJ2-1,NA,CAWSGSSSYNEQFF,TGTGCCTGGAGTGGGTCGAGCTCCTACAATGAGCAGTTCTTC
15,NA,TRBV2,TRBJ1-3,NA,CASSGGGSSGNTIYF,TGTGCCAGCAGTGGGGGGGGCAGCTCTGGAAACACCATATATTTT
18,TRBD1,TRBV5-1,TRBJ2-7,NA,CASSLSPPPGQGAYEQYF,TGCGCCAGCAGCTTGAGCCCACCTCCGGGACAGGGGGCCTACGAGCAGTACTTC
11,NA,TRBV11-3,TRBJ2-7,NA,CASSKGYEQYF,TGTGCCAGCAGCAAGGGGTACGAGCAGTACTTC
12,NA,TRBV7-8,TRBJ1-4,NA,CASSLAGGRLFF,TGTGCCAGCAGCTTAGCGGGGGGTCGACTGTTTTTT
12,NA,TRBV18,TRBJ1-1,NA,CASSLRNTEAFF,TGTGCCAGCTCACTTCGGAACACTGAAGCTTTCTTT
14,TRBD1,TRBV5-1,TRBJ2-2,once,CASSPGQGTGELFF,TGCGCCAGCAGTCCGGGACAGGGGACCGGGGAGCTGTTTTTT
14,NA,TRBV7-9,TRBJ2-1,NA,CASSPEQGLNEQFF,TGTGCCAGCAGCCCCGAACAGGGTTTGAATGAGCAGTTCTTC
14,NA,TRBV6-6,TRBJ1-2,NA,CASNPTAANYGYTF,TGTGCCAGCAACCCGACAGCAGCTAACTATGGCTACACCTTC
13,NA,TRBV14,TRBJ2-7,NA,CASSQGHSYEQYF,TGTGCCAGCAGCCAAGGACACTCCTACGAGCAGTACTTC
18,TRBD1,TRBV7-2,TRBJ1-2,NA,CASSTLRASGTGTYGYTF,TGTGCCAGCAGCACACTACGTGCCTCCGGGACAGGGACGTATGGCTACACCTTC
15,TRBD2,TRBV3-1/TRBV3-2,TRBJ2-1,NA,CASSPASGGYNEQFF,TGTGCCAGCAGCCCCGCGAGCGGGGGTTACAATGAGCAGTTCTTC
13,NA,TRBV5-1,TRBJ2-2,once,CASSGEGTGELFF,TGCGCCAGCAGTGGTGAGGGAACCGGGGAGCTGTTTTTT
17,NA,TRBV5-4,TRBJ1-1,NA,CASSPRRPTRGTTEAFF,TGTGCCAGCAGCCCACGGCGGCCGACCCGGGGGACCACTGAAGCTTTCTTT
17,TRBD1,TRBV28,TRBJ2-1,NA,CASSLGRPGQGAGEQFF,TGTGCCAGCAGTTTAGGGCGACCGGGACAGGGGGCCGGTGAGCAGTTCTTC
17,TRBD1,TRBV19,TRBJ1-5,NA,CASSTTGGRDSNQPQHF,TGTGCCAGTAGTACGACAGGGGGAAGAGATAGCAATCAGCCCCAGCATTTT
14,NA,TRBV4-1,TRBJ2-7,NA,CASSTQGFSYEQYF,TGCGCCAGCAGCACTCAGGGGTTCTCCTACGAGCAGTACTTC
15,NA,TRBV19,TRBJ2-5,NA,CASSIGWGPQETQYF,TGTGCCAGTAGTATAGGTTGGGGCCCGCAAGAGACCCAGTACTTC
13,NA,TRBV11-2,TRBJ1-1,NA,CASRLIGVAEAFF,TGTGCCAGCAGGCTCATAGGGGTGGCTGAAGCTTTCTTT
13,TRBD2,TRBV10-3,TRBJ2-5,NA,CAITAGGGETQYF,TGTGCCATCACTGCGGGGGGTGGTGAGACCCAGTACTTC
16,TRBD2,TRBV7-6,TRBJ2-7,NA,CASSLAPAGGAYEQYF,TGTGCCAGCAGCTTAGCCCCAGCGGGGGGGGCCTACGAGCAGTACTTC
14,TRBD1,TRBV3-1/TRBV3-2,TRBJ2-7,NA,CVSSPRDRPYEQYF,TGTGTCAGCAGCCCCCGGGACAGGCCTTACGAGCAGTACTTC
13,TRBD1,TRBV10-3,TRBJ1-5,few,CAISGTGEQPQHF,TGTGCCATCAGCGGGACAGGGGAGCAGCCCCAGCATTTT
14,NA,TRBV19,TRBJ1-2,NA,CASSIVQEGYGYTF,TGTGCCAGTAGTATAGTGCAGGAGGGCTATGGCTACACCTTC
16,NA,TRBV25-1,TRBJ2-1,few,CASSVRRAGRYNEQFF,TGTGCCAGCAGTGTTAGGAGAGCGGGTCGGTACAATGAGCAGTTCTTC
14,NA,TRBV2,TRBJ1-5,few,CASTDRPSNQPQHF,TGTGCCAGCACCGACAGGCCTAGCAATCAGCCCCAGCATTTT
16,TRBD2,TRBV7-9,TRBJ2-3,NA,CASSKSGRGGADTQYF,TGTGCCAGCAGCAAGTCCGGGCGGGGGGGCGCGGATACGCAGTATTTT
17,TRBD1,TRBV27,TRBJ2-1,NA,CASSSPRTGRTDNEQFF,TGTGCCAGCAGTTCCCCCCGGACAGGGCGGACGGACAATGAGCAGTTCTTC
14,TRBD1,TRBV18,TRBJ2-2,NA,CASSPGQGAGELFF,TGTGCCAGCTCACCGGGACAGGGGGCCGGGGAGCTGTTTTTT
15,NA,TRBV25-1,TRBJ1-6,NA,CASSEVRGNNSPLHF,TGTGCCAGCAGTGAGGTCCGGGGGAATAATTCACCCCTCCACTTT
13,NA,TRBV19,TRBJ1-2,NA,CASSRRGEGHTTF,TGTGCCAGTAGTAGGAGAGGTGAGGGACACACGACCTTC
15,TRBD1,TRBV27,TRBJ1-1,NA,CASSPWTGGDTEAFF,TGTGCCAGCAGTCCCTGGACAGGGGGCGACACTGAAGCTTTCTTT
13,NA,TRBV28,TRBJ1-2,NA,CASLAGDWVGYTF,TGTGCCAGCTTGGCGGGCGATTGGGTTGGCTACACCTTC
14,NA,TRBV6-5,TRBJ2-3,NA,CASSFAGITDTQYF,TGTGCCAGCAGTTTTGCAGGGATCACAGATACGCAGTATTTT
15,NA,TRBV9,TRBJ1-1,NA,CASSALSGFGTEAFF,TGTGCCAGCAGCGCCTTGAGCGGCTTCGGCACTGAAGCTTTCTTT
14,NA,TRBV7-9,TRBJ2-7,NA,CASSLSRSSYEQYF,TGTGCCAGCAGCTTAAGCAGGTCTTCCTACGAGCAGTACTTC
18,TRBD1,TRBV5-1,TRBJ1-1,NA,CASGSRQGPGQGSTEAFF,TGCGCCAGCGGGTCACGTCAGGGACCGGGACAGGGTAGCACTGAAGCTTTCTTT